These 28 T cell receptor beta chains share one sample of origin, sequenced in a study of blood T cell repertoires in COVID-19. The table came from immunoSEQ multiplex PCR; TCRdb's copy has only in-frame clones and leaves some out. Of some 340,000 clones in the sample, roughly nine tenths are singletons; the top ten hold around 4.2%. Sequencing was performed on PBMCs or T cells enriched from blood (not recorded which). These receptors were collected from a woman in her thirties who had been exposed to COVID-19.

The rearrangement joins TRBV4-2 to TRBJ1-2; 11 nucleotides line up with TRBD1. The CDR3 length is 17 residues. The ends lost 2 bases at V and 3 bases at J; junction bases unmatched: 8. Per germline, CDR1 LGHNA and CDR2 YNFKEQ. CDR3 DNA sequence: TGTGCCAGCAGCCAACCCCGGGACAGGGGGTGGGACTATGGCTACACCTTC. Protein product: CASSQPRDRGWDYGYTF.

The rearrangement joins TRBV3-1 (or the pseudogene TRBV3-2) to TRBJ2-3; D gene unclear. The CDR3 consists of 14 residues. V was cut by 1 base and J by 4 bases, with 9 bases left in between. Germline-derived CDR1 and CDR2 are LGHDT and YNNKEL (reference sequence). CDR3 region: CASSQAGQPDTQYF. CDR3 in DNA: TGTGCCAGCAGCCAAGCGGGTCAGCCAGATACGCAGTATTTT.

This chain uses TRBV14 with TRBJ1-2; D gene uncertain. Germline CDR1 SGHDN, CDR2 FVKESK. V was cut by 1 base and J by 0 bases, with 12 bases left in between. The CDR3 covers 16 residues. CDR3 amino acids: CASSQGPGRANYGYTF. CDR3 in DNA: TGTGCCAGCAGCCAAGGTCCCGGGAGAGCTAACTATGGCTACACCTTC.

This clone is a singleton in its sample. The chain carries TRBV3-1 (or the pseudogene TRBV3-2) and TRBJ1-1, with D possibly being TRBD1 (5 bases). Trimming took off 5 bases at V and 0 bases at J, with 7 bases between the two ends. CDR3 length: 13 amino acids. In germline, CDR1 is LGHDT, CDR2 YNNKEL (reference sequence). The DNA of the CDR3 is TGTGCCAGCAGCGACAGCATGAACACTGAAGCTTTCTTT. This encodes CASSDSMNTEAFF.

The chain recombines TRBV4-1 with TRBJ2-7, with 13 bases matching TRBD2. Trimming took 1 base from V and 7 from J; bases not matched to a gene: 1. The CDR3 has 14 amino acids. Germline assignment: CDR1 MGHRA and CDR2 YSYEKL. The CDR3 DNA is TGCGCCAGCAGCCAAGGGGGACTAGCGGGGGAGCAGTACTTC. It encodes CASSQGGLAGEQYF.

The chain combines TRBV5-6 with TRBJ1-4; 7 bases fit TRBD1. J lost 8 bases, V lost 4 bases, and 11 bases had no gene match. The CDR3 spans 15 residues. The germline CDR1 and CDR2 sequences are SGHDT and YYEEEE. The CDR3 region is CASSASTGVGEKLFF. Here the CDR3 DNA reads TGTGCCAGCAGCGCTTCTACAGGGGTAGGGGAAAAACTGTTTTTT. The full variable domain, in which reference TRBV5-6 and TRBJ1-4 provide the parts outside the CDR3, is DAGVTQSPTHLIKTRGQQVTLRCSPKSGHDTVSWYQQALGQGPQFIFQYYEEEERQRGNFPDRFSGHQFPNYSSELNVNALLLGDSALYLCASSASTGVGEKLFFGSGTQLSVL.

V and J are TRBV6-5 and TRBJ1-6; D is undetermined. Trimming left V 6 bases short and J 9 bases short, with 21 bases between. Germline CDR1 and CDR2: MNHEY and SVGAGI. The CDR3 is 16 amino acids. The CDR3 reads CASSYADSYLGSPLHF. The CDR3 DNA is TGTGCCAGCAGCTACGCCGACTCATACCTCGGTTCACCCCTCCACTTT.

V and J are TRBV5-6 and TRBJ2-1; 7 bases fit TRBD2. This CDR3 is 17 amino acids long. J was trimmed by 3 bases and V by 0 bases; bases with no gene match: 9. Per the germline V gene, CDR1 is SGHDT and CDR2 is YYEEEE. The CDR3: CASSLEGVGGNYNEQFF. CDR3 bases: TGTGCCAGCAGCTTGGAGGGCGTCGGGGGGAACTACAATGAGCAGTTCTTC. Full variable domain (missing parts from reference TRBV5-6 and TRBJ2-1): DAGVTQSPTHLIKTRGQQVTLRCSPKSGHDTVSWYQQALGQGPQFIFQYYEEEERQRGNFPDRFSGHQFPNYSSELNVNALLLGDSALYLCASSLEGVGGNYNEQFFGPGTRLTVL.

This chain uses TRBV30 with TRBJ2-1; perhaps TRBD1 as D (7 bases). Trimming cost V 5 bases and J 5 bases, with 16 bases left between them. CDR1 is GTSNPN and CDR2 is SVGIG in the germline V gene (reference sequence). The CDR3 length is 14 residues. Here the CDR3 DNA reads TGTGCCTGGCAGGGGGGCAAGCAGGACAATGAGCAGTTCTTC. As protein: CAWQGGKQDNEQFF. The full variable domain, rest sourced from reference TRBV30 and TRBJ2-1, is SQTIHQWPATLVQPVGSPLSLECTVEGTSNPNLYWYRQAAGRGLQLLFYSVGIGQISSEVPQNLSASRPQDRQFILSSKKLLLSDSGFYLCAWQGGKQDNEQFFGPGTRLTVL.

The J gene is TRBJ2-1, the V gene TRBV9; TRBD2 matches at 7 bases. The J segment lost 5 bases and the V segment lost 4 bases, leaving 9 bases of the junction unmatched. The CDR3 length is 15 residues. Germline assignment: CDR1 SGDLS and CDR2 YYNGEE. The chain's CDR3 is CASSTPGTIDNEQFF. The CDR3 nucleotides read TGTGCCAGCAGCACCCCCGGGACTATCGACAATGAGCAGTTCTTC.

The chain couples TRBV6-5 to TRBJ2-1; TRBD2 might be the D (6 bases). The CDR3 totals 15 residues. CDR1 and CDR2 from the germline V gene are MNHEY and SVGAGI. V was cut by 6 bases and J by 0 bases, with 12 bases left in between. Here the CDR3 DNA reads TGTGCCAGCAGCTCGGGGGACTCCTCCTACAATGAGCAGTTCTTC. Translation: CASSSGDSSYNEQFF.

The chain couples TRBV4-2 to TRBJ2-1; TRBD2 matches 11 bases. This CDR3 region has 16 residues. The V and J ends lost 2 bases and 2 bases, in that order; junction bases with no gene match: 2. Germline V gives CDR1 LGHNA, CDR2 YNFKEQ. CDR3 residues: CASSQISGGAYNEQFF. The CDR3 DNA reads as TGTGCCAGCAGCCAAATTAGCGGGGGGGCCTACAATGAGCAGTTCTTC.

The genes are TRBV5-1 and TRBJ2-7; 13 nucleotides agree with TRBD2. Germline V gene sequence: CDR1 SGHRS, CDR2 YFSETQ. Trimming removed 7 bases from V and 5 bases from J; junction bases left unmatched: 6. This CDR3 comprises 14 residues. The CDR3 sequence: CASAGLAGDHEQYF. Written as DNA, the CDR3 is TGCGCCAGCGCTGGACTAGCGGGGGATCACGAGCAGTACTTC. The variable domain in full, with the rest retrieved from reference TRBV5-1 and TRBJ2-7, is KAGVTQTPRYLIKTRGQQVTLSCSPISGHRSVSWYQQTPGQGLQFLFEYFSETQRNKGNFPGRFSGRQFSNSRSEMNVSTLELGDSALYLCASAGLAGDHEQYFGPGTRLTVT.

J is TRBJ2-7 and V is TRBV6-2 or TRBV6-3; 8 bases agree with TRBD1. The V segment lost 5 bases and the J segment 2 bases; nucleotides outside the gene matches: 14. Germline V gene sequence: CDR1 MNHEY, CDR2 SVGEGT. The CDR3 sequence is 17 residues long. CDR3 DNA sequence: TGTGCCAGCAGTGCTCAAACGGTCGACAGGGGCGCCTACGAGCAGTACTTC. It is translated as CASSAQTVDRGAYEQYF.

The chain joins TRBV5-8 to TRBJ2-7; a possible D gene is TRBD2 (7 bases). Germline loops: CDR1 SGHTS, CDR2 YDEGEE. V dropped 2 bases and J dropped 1 base, with 16 bases sitting between them. The CDR3 consists of 16 residues. CDR3 residues: CASSFLPGGGSYEQYF. DNA for the CDR3: TGTGCCAGCAGCTTCTTACCGGGGGGCGGGTCCTACGAGCAGTACTTC.

V gene TRBV7-8 combines with J gene TRBJ1-4, with 9 bases matching TRBD1. V was pared by 5 bases and J by 7 bases, with 11 bases of the junction left unmatched. This CDR3 is 16 amino acids long. In germline, CDR1 is SGHVS, CDR2 FQNEAQ. CDR3 sequence: CASSPPDRGASEKLFF. The CDR3 coding sequence is TGTGCCAGCAGCCCCCCGGACAGGGGAGCTTCTGAAAAACTGTTTTTT.

V usage is TRBV19 and J usage is TRBJ1-2; 9 positions match TRBD1. The CDR3 runs to 15 residues. The germline CDR1 and CDR2 sequences are LNHDA and SQIVND (reference sequence). After removal of 0 bases from V and 6 bases from J, the junction contained 5 bases not matched to a gene. In DNA, the CDR3 is TGTGCCAGTAGTATAGACCGGGACAGGGCTCATGGCTACACCTTC. Its protein is CASSIDRDRAHGYTF.

V and J are TRBV24-1 and TRBJ2-5, with D maybe TRBD1 (6 bases). CDR3 length: 14 residues. V dropped 9 bases and J dropped 5 bases, with 18 bases sitting between them. Looked up from germline, CDR1 is KGHDR and CDR2 is SFDVKD. CDR3: CATQDRRGRETQYF. CDR3 DNA sequence: TGTGCCACCCAGGACAGACGGGGACGGGAGACCCAGTACTTC.

The gene calls are TRBV15 and TRBJ1-1; 8 positions match TRBD1. Germline-derived CDR1 and CDR2 are LNHNV and YYDKDF (reference sequence). V was clipped by 5 bases and J by 5 bases; unmatched bases: 4. The CDR3 totals 13 residues. The CDR3 loop reads CATSGQGRTEAFF. The CDR3 coding sequence is TGTGCCACCAGCGGACAGGGAAGAACTGAAGCTTTCTTT.

The chain joins TRBV19 to TRBJ1-3; 8 nucleotides align to TRBD1. This CDR3 comprises 15 residues. The V gene's germline CDR1 is LNHDA and CDR2 SQIVND (reference sequence). V was pared by 5 bases and J by 2 bases, with 5 bases of the junction left unmatched. CDR3 residues: CASSPLTGAGNTIYF. Written as DNA, the CDR3 is TGTGCCAGTAGTCCCCTGACAGGGGCTGGAAACACCATATATTTT.

The chain uses TRBV3-1 (or the pseudogene TRBV3-2) and TRBJ2-1; 8 nucleotides line up with TRBD2. Germline-derived CDR1 and CDR2 are LGHDT and YNNKEL (reference sequence). The V and J ends lost 1 base and 3 bases, in that order; junction bases with no gene match: 8. This CDR3 region has 17 residues. The CDR3, as DNA: TGTGCCAGCAGCCAAGGTTACGAGCGGGGGTTCTACAATGAGCAGTTCTTC. It codes for CASSQGYERGFYNEQFF.

V is TRBV6-6 and J is TRBJ1-5; unclear D gene. The CDR3 is 12 residues long. Between the trimmed V and J ends, which lost 6 bases and 6 bases, there was a span of 9 bases. The germline V gene encodes CDR1 MNHNY and CDR2 SVGAGI (reference sequence). CDR3 DNA: TGTGCCAGCAGCCCCCGGGGTCAGCCCCAGCATTTT. This sequence encodes CASSPRGQPQHF.

This clone occurred a few times. The rearrangement joins TRBV12-3 or TRBV12-4 to TRBJ1-6; weak D call: TRBD1 (5 bases). Between the trimmed V and J ends, which lost 2 bases and 10 bases, there was a span of 9 bases. The CDR3 consists of 13 residues. The CDR3 sequence is CASSLWGDSPLHF. The CDR3 nucleotides are TGTGCCAGCAGTTTATGGGGGGACTCACCCCTCCACTTT.

The chain links TRBV5-1 to TRBJ1-4; TRBD1 might be the D (6 bases). The CDR3 sequence is 16 residues long. Germline assignment: CDR1 SGHRS and CDR2 YFSETQ. The V end lost 4 bases, the J end lost 0 bases, and 13 bases lay between the germline ends. CDR3 sequence reads: CASSRRGGTTNEKLFF. CDR3 DNA: TGCGCCAGCAGCCGGAGGGGGGGCACAACTAATGAAAAACTGTTTTTT.

The genes are TRBV15 and TRBJ2-7; 7 bases fit TRBD1. Germline V gene data show CDR1 as LNHNV and CDR2 as YYDKDF (reference sequence). With V trimmed by 5 bases and J by 3 bases, 13 bases remained unmatched. The CDR3 spans 16 residues. The CDR3 protein is CATSQGIASGGYEQYF. The CDR3 bases are TGTGCCACCAGCCAGGGAATAGCTTCAGGGGGCTACGAGCAGTACTTC.

The V call is TRBV27, the J call TRBJ1-2, with 7 bases that match TRBD1. This CDR3 comprises 15 residues. The ends lost 6 bases at V and 5 bases at J; junction bases unmatched: 12. Germline V lookup: CDR1 MNHEY, CDR2 SMNVEV (reference sequence). The CDR3 here is CASRSLLRGQYGYTF. The CDR3 DNA sequence: TGTGCCAGCAGAAGTCTCCTCAGGGGACAGTATGGCTACACCTTC.

The J gene is TRBJ1-2, the V gene TRBV7-9; no reliable D call. The V gene lost 5 bases and the J gene lost 0 bases, with 4 bases spanning the gap. This CDR3 contains 12 residues. CDR1 is SEHNR and CDR2 is FQNEAQ in the germline V gene (reference sequence). The CDR3 protein is CASSTPNYGYTF. The CDR3 nucleotides read TGTGCCAGCAGCACACCTAACTATGGCTACACCTTC. Looking up the rest from reference TRBV7-9 and TRBJ1-2 gives the full variable domain: DTGVSQNPRHKITKRGQNVTFRCDPISEHNRLYWYRQTLGQGPEFLTYFQNEAQLEKSRLLSDRFSAERPKGSFSTLEIQRTEQGDSAMYLCASSTPNYGYTFGSGTRLTVV.

This clone is a singleton in its sample. The V call is TRBV27, the J call TRBJ1-6, with D possibly being TRBD1 (5 bases). Trimming shortened V by 3 bases and J by 1 base, and 22 bases separated the two germline ends. This CDR3 contains 20 residues. Germline V gene lookup returns CDR1 MNHEY and CDR2 SMNVEV (reference sequence). CDR3 in amino acids: CASSFWQRGLGLSYNSPLHF. The CDR3, as DNA: TGTGCCAGCAGTTTTTGGCAGCGGGGCCTTGGTTTGTCCTATAATTCACCCCTCCACTTT.